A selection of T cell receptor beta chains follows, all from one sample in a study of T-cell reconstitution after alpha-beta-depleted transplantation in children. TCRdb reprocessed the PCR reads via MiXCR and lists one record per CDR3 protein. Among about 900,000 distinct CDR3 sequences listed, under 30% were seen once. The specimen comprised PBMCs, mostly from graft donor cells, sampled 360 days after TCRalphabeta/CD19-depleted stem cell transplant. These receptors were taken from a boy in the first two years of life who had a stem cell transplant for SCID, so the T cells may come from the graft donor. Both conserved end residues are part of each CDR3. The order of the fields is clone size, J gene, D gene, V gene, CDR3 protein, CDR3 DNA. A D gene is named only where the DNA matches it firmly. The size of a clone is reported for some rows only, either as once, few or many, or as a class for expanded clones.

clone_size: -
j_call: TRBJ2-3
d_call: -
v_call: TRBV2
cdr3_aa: CASSPAGLITDTQYF
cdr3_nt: TGTGCCAGCAGCCCCGCAGGACTGATCACAGATACGCAGTATTTT

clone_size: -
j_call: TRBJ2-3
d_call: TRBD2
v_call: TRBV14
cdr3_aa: CASSQKRGTSGGTDTQYF
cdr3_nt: TGTGCCAGCAGCCAAAAGAGGGGGACTAGCGGGGGCACAGATACGCAGTATTTT

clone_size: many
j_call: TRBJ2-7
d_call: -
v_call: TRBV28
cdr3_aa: CASSPPGSPYEQYF
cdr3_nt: TGTGCCAGCAGCCCGCCGGGGAGTCCCTACGAGCAGTACTTC

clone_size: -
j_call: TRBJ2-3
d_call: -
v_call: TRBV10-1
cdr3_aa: CASSDTGGPTDTQYF
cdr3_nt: TGCGCCAGCAGTGATACGGGGGGCCCCACAGATACGCAGTATTTT

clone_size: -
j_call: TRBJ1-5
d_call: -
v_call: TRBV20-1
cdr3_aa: CSAKLRDNQPQHF
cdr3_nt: TGCAGTGCTAAACTACGGGACAATCAGCCCCAGCATTTT

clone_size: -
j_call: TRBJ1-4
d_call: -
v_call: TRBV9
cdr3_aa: CASSPGGGDGEKLFF
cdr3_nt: TGTGCCAGCAGCCCCGGGGGGGGAGACGGGGAAAAACTGTTTTTT

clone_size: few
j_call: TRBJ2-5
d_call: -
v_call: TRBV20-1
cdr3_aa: CSARETGETQYF
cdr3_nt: TGCAGTGCTAGAGAAACCGGAGAGACCCAGTACTTC

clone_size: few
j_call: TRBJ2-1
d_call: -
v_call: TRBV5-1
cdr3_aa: CASSLGFGTGHNEQFF
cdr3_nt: TGCGCCAGCAGCTTGGGATTTGGGACGGGGCACAATGAGCAGTTCTTC

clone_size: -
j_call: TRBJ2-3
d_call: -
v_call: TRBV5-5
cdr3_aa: CASSDLLGTDTQYF
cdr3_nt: TGTGCCAGCAGCGACCTACTTGGAACAGATACGCAGTATTTT

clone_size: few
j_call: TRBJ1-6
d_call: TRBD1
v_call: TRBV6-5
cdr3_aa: CASSYRQGYSPLHF
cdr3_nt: TGTGCCAGCAGTTACCGACAGGGTTACTCACCCCTCCACTTT

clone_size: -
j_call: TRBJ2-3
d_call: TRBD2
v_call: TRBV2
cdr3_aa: CASSEMGLAEISTDTQYF
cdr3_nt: TGTGCCAGCAGTGAAATGGGACTAGCGGAAATTAGCACAGATACGCAGTATTTT

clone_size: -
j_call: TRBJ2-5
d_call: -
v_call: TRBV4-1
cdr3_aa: CASSQGAGAQETQYF
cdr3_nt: TGCGCCAGCAGCCAAGGGGCAGGGGCTCAAGAGACCCAGTACTTC

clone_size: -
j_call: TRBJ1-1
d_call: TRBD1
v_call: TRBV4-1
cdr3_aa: CASSPRDRGKDTEAFF
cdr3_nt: TGCGCCAGCAGCCCCCGGGACAGGGGGAAGGACACTGAAGCTTTCTTT

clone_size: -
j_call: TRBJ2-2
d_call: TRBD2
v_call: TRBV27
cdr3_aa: CASSWRTSGNTGELFF
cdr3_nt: TGTGCCAGCAGTTGGAGGACTAGCGGGAACACCGGGGAGCTGTTTTTT

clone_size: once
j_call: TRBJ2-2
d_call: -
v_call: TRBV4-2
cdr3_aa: CASSLPGIANTGELFF
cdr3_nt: TGTGCCAGCAGCCTCCCGGGGATCGCGAACACCGGGGAGCTGTTTTTT

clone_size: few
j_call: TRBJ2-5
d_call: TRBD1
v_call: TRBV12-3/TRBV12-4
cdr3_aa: CASSYRQGGQETQYF
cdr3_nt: TGTGCCAGCAGTTACAGACAGGGGGGACAAGAGACCCAGTACTTC

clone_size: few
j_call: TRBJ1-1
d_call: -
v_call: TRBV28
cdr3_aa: CASGSTRTEAFF
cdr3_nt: TGTGCCAGCGGGTCCACTCGAACTGAAGCTTTCTTT

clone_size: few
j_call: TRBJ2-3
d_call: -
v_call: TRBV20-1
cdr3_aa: CSARTPKIHTQYF
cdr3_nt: TGCAGTGCTAGGACGCCTAAGATCCATACGCAGTATTTT

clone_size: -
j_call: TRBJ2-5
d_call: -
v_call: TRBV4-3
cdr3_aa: CASSQVGRDMETQYF
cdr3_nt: TGCGCCAGCAGCCAAGTTGGAAGGGATATGGAGACCCAGTACTTC

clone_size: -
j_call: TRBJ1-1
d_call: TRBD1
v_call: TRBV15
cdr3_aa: CATSSDVRTGMNTEAFF
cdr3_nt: TGTGCCACCAGCAGTGACGTTCGGACAGGAATGAACACTGAAGCTTTCTTT

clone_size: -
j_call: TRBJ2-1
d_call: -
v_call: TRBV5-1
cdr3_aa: CASSLMGSDEQFF
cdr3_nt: TGCGCCAGCAGCTTGATGGGGTCGGATGAGCAGTTCTTC

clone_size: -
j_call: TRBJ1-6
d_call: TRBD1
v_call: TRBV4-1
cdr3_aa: CASSHSYRDRSSPLHF
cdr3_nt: TGCGCCAGCAGCCATTCCTACCGGGACAGAAGTTCACCCCTCCACTTT

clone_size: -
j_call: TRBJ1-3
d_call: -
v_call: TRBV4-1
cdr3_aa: CASSQDFRQVGNTIYF
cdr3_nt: TGCGCCAGCAGCCAAGATTTTCGACAGGTCGGAAACACCATATATTTT

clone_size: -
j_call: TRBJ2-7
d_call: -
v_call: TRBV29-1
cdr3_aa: CSVVGDTSYEQYF
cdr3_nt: TGCAGCGTTGTTGGGGACACCTCCTACGAGCAGTACTTC

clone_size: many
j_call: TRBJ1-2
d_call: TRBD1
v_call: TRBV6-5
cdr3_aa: CASSRQGYGYTF
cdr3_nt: TGTGCCAGCAGTAGACAGGGCTATGGCTACACCTTC

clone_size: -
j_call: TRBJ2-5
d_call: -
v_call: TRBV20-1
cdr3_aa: CSAGARGRETQYF
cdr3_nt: TGCAGTGCTGGAGCCAGGGGGAGGGAGACCCAGTACTTC

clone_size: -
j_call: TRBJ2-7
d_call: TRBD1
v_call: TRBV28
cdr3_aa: CASSLVGGTGNSYEQYF
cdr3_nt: TGTGCCAGCAGTCTCGTGGGGGGGACAGGGAACTCCTACGAGCAGTACTTC

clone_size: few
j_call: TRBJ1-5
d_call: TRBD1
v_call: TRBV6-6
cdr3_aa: CAITDRENQPQHF
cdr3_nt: TGTGCCATAACCGACAGGGAGAATCAGCCCCAGCATTTT

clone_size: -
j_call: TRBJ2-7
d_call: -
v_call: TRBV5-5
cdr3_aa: CASSLVEGYYYEQYF
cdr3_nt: TGTGCCAGCAGCTTGGTAGAGGGATATTACTACGAGCAGTACTTC

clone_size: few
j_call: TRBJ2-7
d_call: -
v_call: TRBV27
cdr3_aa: CASSNRDGYEQYF
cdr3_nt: TGTGCCAGCAGTAACCGGGACGGCTACGAGCAGTACTTC

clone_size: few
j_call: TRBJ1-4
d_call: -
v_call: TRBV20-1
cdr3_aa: CSASRGVGGGEKLFF
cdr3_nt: TGCAGTGCTAGTAGGGGAGTCGGGGGAGGTGAAAAACTGTTTTTT

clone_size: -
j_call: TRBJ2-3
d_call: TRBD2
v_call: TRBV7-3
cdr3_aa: CASSLTGTSGGLSTDTQYF
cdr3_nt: TGTGCCAGCAGCTTAACTGGGACTAGCGGGGGACTCAGCACAGATACGCAGTATTTT

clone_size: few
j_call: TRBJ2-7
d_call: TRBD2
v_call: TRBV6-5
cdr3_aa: CASSYGRDIYEQYF
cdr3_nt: TGTGCCAGTAGTTATGGGAGGGATATCTACGAGCAGTACTTC

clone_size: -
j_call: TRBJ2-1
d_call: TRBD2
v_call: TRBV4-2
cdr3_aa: CASSQGLRWGGYNEQFF
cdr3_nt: TGTGCCAGCAGCCAGGGGCTCCGGTGGGGGGGGTACAATGAGCAGTTCTTC

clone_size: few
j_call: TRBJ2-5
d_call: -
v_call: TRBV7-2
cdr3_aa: CASSFQKGQETQYF
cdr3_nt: TGTGCCAGCAGCTTTCAGAAGGGACAAGAGACCCAGTACTTC

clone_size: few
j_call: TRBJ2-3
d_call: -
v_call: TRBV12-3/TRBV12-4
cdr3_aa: CASSNLGGRPQYF
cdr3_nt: TGTGCCAGCAGCAATCTAGGGGGGCGGCCGCAGTATTTT

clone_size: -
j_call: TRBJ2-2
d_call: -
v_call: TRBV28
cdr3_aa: CASLSRGENTGELFF
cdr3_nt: TGTGCCAGCTTGTCCAGGGGCGAGAACACCGGGGAGCTGTTTTTT

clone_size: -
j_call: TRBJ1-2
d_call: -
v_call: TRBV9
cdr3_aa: CASTGLNYGYTF
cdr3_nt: TGTGCCAGTACGGGGTTAAACTATGGCTACACCTTC

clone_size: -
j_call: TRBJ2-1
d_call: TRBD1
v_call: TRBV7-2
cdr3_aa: CASSLVGGGWFF
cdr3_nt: TGTGCCAGCAGCTTAGTAGGGGGCGGATGGTTCTTC

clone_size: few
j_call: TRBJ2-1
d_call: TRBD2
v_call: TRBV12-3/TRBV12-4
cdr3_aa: CASSLTRTSGYNEQFF
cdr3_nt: TGTGCCAGCAGTTTAACCCGGACTAGCGGATACAATGAGCAGTTCTTC

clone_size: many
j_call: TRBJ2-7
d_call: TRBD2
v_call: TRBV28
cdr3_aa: CASSPDILGGLESIRPYEQYF
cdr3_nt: TGTGCCAGCAGTCCGGACATTTTAGGGGGACTAGAATCGATTAGACCCTACGAGCAGTACTTC

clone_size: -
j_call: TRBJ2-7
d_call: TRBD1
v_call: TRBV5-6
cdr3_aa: CASSPLRTGGVGPYEQYF
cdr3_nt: TGTGCCAGCAGCCCCTTGAGGACAGGGGGCGTTGGTCCCTACGAGCAGTACTTC

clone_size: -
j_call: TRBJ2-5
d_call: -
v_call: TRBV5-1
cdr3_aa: CASSLVAGREETQYF
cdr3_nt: TGCGCCAGCAGCTTGGTCGCAGGGCGAGAAGAGACCCAGTACTTC

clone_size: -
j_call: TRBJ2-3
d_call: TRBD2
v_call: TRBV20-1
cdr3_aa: CSAGWSSGGTDTQYF
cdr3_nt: TGCAGTGCTGGATGGTCGAGCGGGGGCACAGATACGCAGTATTTT

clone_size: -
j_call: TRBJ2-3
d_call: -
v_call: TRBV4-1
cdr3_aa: CASSQGTRAQTQYF
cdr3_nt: TGCGCCAGCAGCCAAGGTACAAGGGCACAGACGCAGTATTTT

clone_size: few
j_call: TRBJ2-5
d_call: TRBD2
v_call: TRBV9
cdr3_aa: CASSETSGGETQYF
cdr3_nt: TGTGCCAGCAGCGAGACTAGCGGGGGAGAGACCCAGTACTTC

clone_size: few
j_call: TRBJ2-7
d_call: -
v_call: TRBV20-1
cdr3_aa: CSAARRAYEQYF
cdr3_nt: TGCAGTGCTGCCCGTCGGGCCTACGAGCAGTACTTC

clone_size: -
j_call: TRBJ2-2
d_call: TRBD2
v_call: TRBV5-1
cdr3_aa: CASSGRTSGGNPNTGELFF
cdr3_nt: TGCGCCAGCAGCGGCAGGACTAGCGGGGGCAACCCGAACACCGGGGAGCTGTTTTTT

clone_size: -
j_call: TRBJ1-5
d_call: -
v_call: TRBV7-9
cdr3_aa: CASSLAKDRGNQPQHF
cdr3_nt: TGTGCCAGCAGCTTAGCAAAGGACAGAGGAAATCAGCCCCAGCATTTT